What follows is one T cell receptor (beta chain) and its context. This sample was included in a study of blood T cell repertoires in COVID-19. Study-wide background: There were acute and convalescent COVID-19 samples, and they came from the United States, Italy and Spain. Nucleic acid was either cDNA or gDNA, and it came from T cells, B-cell-depleted T cells, or PBMCs.

Authors' data handling: Cell counts per sample came from amplifying reference gene primers. Profiling relied on immunoSEQ multiplex PCR, and the TCRdb table lists in-frame clones only, not all of them. V, J and clone size are taken as reported in that table, and D and trimming were inferred from the DNA itself. The table records 75,000 to 95,000 clones, under 90% of them present only once. CDR3 size: 14 residues. V gave up 4 bases and J gave up 5 bases, with 11 bases separating them. Germline-derived CDR1 and CDR2 are SGHAT and FQNNGV. This receptor was obtained from a human donor in a cohort sampled during active COVID-19. This chain joins TRBV11-2 and TRBJ1-4; possible D gene TRBD1, 5 bases. The sequencing sample was made of peripheral blood. CDR3 sequence (DNA): TGTGCCAGCAGCTATAGGGGAGGCAATGAAAAACTGTTTTTT. This encodes CASSYRGGNEKLFF.